The clone carrying this TCR beta chain was picked up many times. This record comes from a study of early T cells in non-severe SARS-CoV-2 infection. Tagging with unique molecular identifiers was applied to individual cDNA molecules. TCRdb reanalysed the 5' RACE reads using MiXCR and keeps one entry per CDR3 protein. The sample lists approximately 84,000 distinct CDR3 sequences, approximately 15% occurring once. The CDR3 loop spans 15 amino acids. Germline assignment: CDR1 SNHLY and CDR2 FYNNEI. V lost 4 bases and J lost 0, with 10 bases in between. This chain connects TRBV2 to TRBJ2-1; D remains ambiguous. Input material: whole blood. This receptor was taken from an adult who was a healthcare worker with PCR-confirmed SARS-CoV-2 infection or an uninfected control (not recorded which). The CDR3 DNA reads TGTGCCAGCAGTGGTCTTACCTACTCCTACAATGAGCAGTTCTTC. Amino acid sequence: CASSGLTYSYNEQFF.